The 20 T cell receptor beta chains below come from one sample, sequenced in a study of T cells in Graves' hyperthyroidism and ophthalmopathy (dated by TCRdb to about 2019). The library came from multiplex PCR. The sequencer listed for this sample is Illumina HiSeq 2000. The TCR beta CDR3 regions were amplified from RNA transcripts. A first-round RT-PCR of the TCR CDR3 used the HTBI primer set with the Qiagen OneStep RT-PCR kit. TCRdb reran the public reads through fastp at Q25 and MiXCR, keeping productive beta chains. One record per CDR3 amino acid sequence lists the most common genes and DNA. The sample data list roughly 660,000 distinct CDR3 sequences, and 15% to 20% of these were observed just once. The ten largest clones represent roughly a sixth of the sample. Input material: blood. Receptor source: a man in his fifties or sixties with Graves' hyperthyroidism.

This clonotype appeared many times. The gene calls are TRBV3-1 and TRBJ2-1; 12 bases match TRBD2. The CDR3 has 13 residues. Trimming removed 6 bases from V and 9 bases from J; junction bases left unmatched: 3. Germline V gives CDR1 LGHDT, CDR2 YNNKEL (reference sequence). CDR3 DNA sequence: TGTGCCAGCAGACTAGCGGGAGGAGCTGAGCAGTTCTTC. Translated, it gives CASRLAGGAEQFF.

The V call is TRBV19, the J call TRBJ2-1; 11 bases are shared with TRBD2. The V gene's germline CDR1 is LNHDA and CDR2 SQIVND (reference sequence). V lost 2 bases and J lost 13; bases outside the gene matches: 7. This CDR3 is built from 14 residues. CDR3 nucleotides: TGTGCCAGTAGTATAAAGGCGGGACTAGCGGAACAGTTCTTC. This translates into CASSIKAGLAEQFF.

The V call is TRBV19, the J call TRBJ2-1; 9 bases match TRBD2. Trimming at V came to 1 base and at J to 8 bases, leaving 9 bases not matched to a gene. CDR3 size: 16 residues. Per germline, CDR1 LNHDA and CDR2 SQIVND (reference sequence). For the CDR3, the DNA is TGTGCCAGTAGTATAGGGGGAGCGGGAGGTATAGATGAGCAGTTCTTC. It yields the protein CASSIGGAGGIDEQFF.

The CDR3 is CASSFEVNTGELFF. CDR3 DNA: TGTGCCAGCAGCTTTGAGGTCAACACCGGGGAGCTGTTTTTT. This rearrangement joins TRBV7-2 to TRBJ2-2; D unclear. CDR3 length equals 14 residues. In germline, CDR1 is SGHTA, CDR2 FQGNSA. V was shortened by 3 bases and J by 2 bases, with 7 bases between the two germline ends.

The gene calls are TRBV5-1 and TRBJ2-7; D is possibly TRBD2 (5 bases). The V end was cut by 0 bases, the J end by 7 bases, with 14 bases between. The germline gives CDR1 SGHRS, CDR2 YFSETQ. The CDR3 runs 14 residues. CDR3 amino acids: CASSLEGSPGEQYF. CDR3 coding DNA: TGCGCCAGCAGCTTGGAAGGGTCCCCGGGGGAGCAGTACTTC.

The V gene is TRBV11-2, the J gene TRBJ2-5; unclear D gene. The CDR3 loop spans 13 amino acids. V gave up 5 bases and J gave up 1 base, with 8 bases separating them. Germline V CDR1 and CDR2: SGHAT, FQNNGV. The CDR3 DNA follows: TGTGCCAGCAGCGAACGGTTCCAAGAGACCCAGTACTTC. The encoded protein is CASSERFQETQYF.

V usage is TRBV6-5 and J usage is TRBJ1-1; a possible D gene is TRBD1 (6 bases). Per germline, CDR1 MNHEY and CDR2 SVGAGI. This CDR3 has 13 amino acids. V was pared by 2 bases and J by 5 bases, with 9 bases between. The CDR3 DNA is TGTGCCAGCAGTTACAAAGGGGGTACTGAAGCTTTCTTT. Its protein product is CASSYKGGTEAFF.

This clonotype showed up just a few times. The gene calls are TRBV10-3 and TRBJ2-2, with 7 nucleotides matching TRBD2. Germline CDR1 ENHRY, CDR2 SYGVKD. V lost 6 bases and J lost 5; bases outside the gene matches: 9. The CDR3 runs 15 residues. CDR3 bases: TGTGCCATCAGGACGGGGGGAACGGAAACCGGGGAGCTGTTTTTT. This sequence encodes CAIRTGGTETGELFF.

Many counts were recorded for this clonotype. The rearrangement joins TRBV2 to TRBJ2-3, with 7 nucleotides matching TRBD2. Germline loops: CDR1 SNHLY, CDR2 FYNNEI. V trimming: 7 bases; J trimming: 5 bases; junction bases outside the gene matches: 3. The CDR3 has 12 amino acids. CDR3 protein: CASTAGEDTQYF. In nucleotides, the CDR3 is TGTGCCAGCACGGCGGGAGAAGATACGCAGTATTTT.

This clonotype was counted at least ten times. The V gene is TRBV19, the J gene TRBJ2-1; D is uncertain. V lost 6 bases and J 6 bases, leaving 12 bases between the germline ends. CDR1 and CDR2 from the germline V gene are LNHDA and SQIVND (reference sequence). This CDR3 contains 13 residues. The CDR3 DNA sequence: TGTGCCAGTAGCACGGGTCTTATCAATGAGCAGTTCTTC. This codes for CASSTGLINEQFF.

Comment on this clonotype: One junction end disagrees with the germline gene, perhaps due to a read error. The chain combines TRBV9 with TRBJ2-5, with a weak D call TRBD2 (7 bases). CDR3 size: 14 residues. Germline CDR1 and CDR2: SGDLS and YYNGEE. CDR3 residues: CASSVEGGEGPPSF. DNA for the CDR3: TGTGCCAGCAGCGTAGAGGGGGGGGAGGGGCCCCCGTCCTTC.

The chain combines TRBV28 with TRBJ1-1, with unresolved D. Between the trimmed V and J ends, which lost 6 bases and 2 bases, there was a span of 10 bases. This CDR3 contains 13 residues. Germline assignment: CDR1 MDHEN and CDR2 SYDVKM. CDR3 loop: CASSVETNTEAFF. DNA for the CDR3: TGTGCCAGCAGCGTAGAGACCAACACTGAAGCTTTCTTT.

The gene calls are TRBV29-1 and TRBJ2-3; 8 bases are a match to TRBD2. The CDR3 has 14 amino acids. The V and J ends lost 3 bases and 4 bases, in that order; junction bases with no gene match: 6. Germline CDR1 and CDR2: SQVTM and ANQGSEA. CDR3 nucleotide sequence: TGCAGCGTTGAGCTAGCGGGTACGGCAGATACGCAGTATTTT. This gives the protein CSVELAGTADTQYF.

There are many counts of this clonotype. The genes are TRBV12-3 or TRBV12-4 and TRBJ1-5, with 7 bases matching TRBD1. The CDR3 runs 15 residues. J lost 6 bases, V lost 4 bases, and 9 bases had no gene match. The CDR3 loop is CASSSKTGEAQPQHF. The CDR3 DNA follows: TGTGCCAGCAGTTCAAAAACAGGGGAGGCTCAGCCCCAGCATTTT.

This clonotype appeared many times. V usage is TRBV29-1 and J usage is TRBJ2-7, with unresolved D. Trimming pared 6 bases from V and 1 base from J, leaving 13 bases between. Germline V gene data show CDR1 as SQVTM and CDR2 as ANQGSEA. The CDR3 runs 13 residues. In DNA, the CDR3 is TGCAGCGTCCGCCTTCGGGCGTCCTACGAGCAGTACTTC. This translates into CSVRLRASYEQYF.

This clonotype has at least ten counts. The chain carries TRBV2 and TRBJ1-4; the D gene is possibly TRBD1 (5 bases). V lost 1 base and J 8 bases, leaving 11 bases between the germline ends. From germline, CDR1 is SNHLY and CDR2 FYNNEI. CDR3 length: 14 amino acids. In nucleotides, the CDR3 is TGTGCCAGCAGTGAAGGTCAGGGCGGGGAAAAACTGTTTTTT. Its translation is CASSEGQGGEKLFF.

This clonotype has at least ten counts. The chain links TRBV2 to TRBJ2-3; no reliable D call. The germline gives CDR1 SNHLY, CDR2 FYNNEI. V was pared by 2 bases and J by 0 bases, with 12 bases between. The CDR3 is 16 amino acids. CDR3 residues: CASSEMDGPSTDTQYF. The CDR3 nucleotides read TGTGCCAGCAGTGAAATGGACGGCCCTAGCACAGATACGCAGTATTTT. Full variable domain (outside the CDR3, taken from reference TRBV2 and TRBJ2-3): EPEVTQTPSHQVTQMGQEVILRCVPISNHLYFYWYRQILGQKVEFLVSFYNNEISEKSEIFDDQFSVERPDGSNFTLKIRSTKLEDSAMYFCASSEMDGPSTDTQYFGPGTRLTVL.

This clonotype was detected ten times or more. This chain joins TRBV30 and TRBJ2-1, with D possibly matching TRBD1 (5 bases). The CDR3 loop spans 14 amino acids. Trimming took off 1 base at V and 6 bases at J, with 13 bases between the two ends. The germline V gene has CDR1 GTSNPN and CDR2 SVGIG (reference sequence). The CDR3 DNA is TGTGCCTGGAGTGGAGGACAATCGGGCAATGAGCAGTTCTTC. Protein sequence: CAWSGGQSGNEQFF.

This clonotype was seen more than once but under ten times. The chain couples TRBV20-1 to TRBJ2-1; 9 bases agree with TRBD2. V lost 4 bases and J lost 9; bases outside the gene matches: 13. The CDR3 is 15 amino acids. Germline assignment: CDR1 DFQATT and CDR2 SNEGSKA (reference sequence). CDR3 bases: TGCAGTGCTATTCTCCTGGCGGGAGGGGGGGGTGAGCAGTTCTTC. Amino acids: CSAILLAGGGGEQFF.

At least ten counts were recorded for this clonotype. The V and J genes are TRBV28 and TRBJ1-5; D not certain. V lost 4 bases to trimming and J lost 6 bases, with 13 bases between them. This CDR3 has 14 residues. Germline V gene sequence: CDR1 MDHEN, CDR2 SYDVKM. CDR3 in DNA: TGTGCCAGCAGTTCCAGGTCGCTAGGTCAGCCCCAGCATTTT. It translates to CASSSRSLGQPQHF.